A single sample is the source of the 14 T cell receptor beta chains below, sequenced in a study of identifying expanded T cells in peripheral blood. Using immunoSEQ multiplex PCR, the repertoire was profiled, and TCRdb retains in-frame clones only, with some absent. Among about 110,000 clones listed, about 88% were seen once. Source material: blood. The receptors here all came from a person between 18 and 75 years old in good health.

The rearrangement uses TRBV27 and TRBJ2-3; D gene unclear. CDR1 and CDR2 from the germline V gene are MNHEY and SMNVEV (reference sequence). The CDR3 is 12 amino acids. The germline V and J ends were trimmed by 8 bases and 4 bases, with 10 bases remaining between them. The CDR3, as DNA: TGTGCCAGCCGTCGTGATGCAGATACGCAGTATTTT. It codes for CASRRDADTQYF.

The genes are TRBV5-1 and TRBJ2-7; D is possibly TRBD1 or TRBD2 (6 bases each). Germline CDR1 and CDR2: SGHRS and YFSETQ. Trimming shortened V by 1 base and J by 3 bases, and 17 bases separated the two germline ends. The CDR3 length is 16 residues. The chain's CDR3 is CASSLLVTGASYEQYF. The CDR3 coding sequence is TGCGCCAGCAGCTTGCTGGTTACGGGGGCAAGCTACGAGCAGTACTTC.

The rearrangement uses TRBV7-2 and TRBJ2-2, with a weak D call TRBD2 (5 bases). V dropped 3 bases and J dropped 3 bases, with 8 bases sitting between them. This CDR3 has 14 residues. CDR1 is SGHTA and CDR2 is FQGNSA in the germline V gene. Here the CDR3 reads CASSFGLYTGELFF. CDR3 sequence (DNA): TGTGCCAGCAGCTTCGGACTCTACACCGGGGAGCTGTTTTTT.

The rearrangement uses TRBV5-1 and TRBJ1-4; D unclear. Per germline, CDR1 SGHRS and CDR2 YFSETQ. The CDR3 is 14 residues long. The V and J ends lost 0 bases and 6 bases respectively, with 9 bases between them. This chain's CDR3 is CASSLAGRHEKLFF. In DNA form, the CDR3 reads TGCGCCAGCAGCTTGGCAGGAAGGCATGAAAAACTGTTTTTT.

This chain uses TRBV10-2 with TRBJ2-3, with 7 bases matching TRBD1. The germline gives CDR1 WSHSY, CDR2 SAAADI. Trimming cost V 7 bases and J 3 bases; bases outside gene matches: 7. The CDR3 has 14 residues. Here the CDR3 DNA reads TGCGCCAGCAAGGAGGACAGGACTACAGATACGCAGTATTTT. Protein product: CASKEDRTTDTQYF.

This chain uses TRBV5-1 with TRBJ1-1; D may be TRBD1 (6 bases). The CDR3 spans 13 residues. V dropped 4 bases and J dropped 5 bases, with 12 bases sitting between them. Germline lookup yields CDR1 SGHRS and CDR2 YFSETQ. CDR3 loop: CASSPGAKTEAFF. The CDR3 coding sequence is TGCGCCAGCAGCCCGGGGGCGAAGACTGAAGCTTTCTTT.

This clone came up a few times. The chain recombines TRBV5-1 with TRBJ1-2; 7 bases match TRBD1. V was clipped by 4 bases and J by 4 bases; unmatched bases: 4. This CDR3 has 13 amino acids. Germline values: CDR1 SGHRS, CDR2 YFSETQ. CDR3 sequence reads: CASSDRTGYGYTF. In DNA, the CDR3 is TGCGCCAGCAGCGATCGGACAGGCTATGGCTACACCTTC.

This clone was counted only a few times. V and J are TRBV14 and TRBJ2-1; D uncertain. The V gene lost 1 base and the J gene lost 6 bases, with 7 bases spanning the gap. This CDR3 has 13 amino acids. CDR1 and CDR2 (germline): SGHDN, FVKESK. CDR3 bases: TGTGCCAGCAGCCAAGTTTGGGGCAATGAGCAGTTCTTC. This encodes CASSQVWGNEQFF.

This chain links TRBV2 with TRBJ2-1, with 7 bases lining up with TRBD2. Germline CDR1 reads SNHLY; CDR2 reads FYNNEI. This CDR3 contains 13 residues. V trimming: 7 bases; J trimming: 3 bases; junction bases outside the gene matches: 3. The CDR3 DNA follows: TGTGCCAGCATGGCGGGAGTCTACAATGAGCAGTTCTTC. Translating gives CASMAGVYNEQFF. The whole variable domain, remainder taken from reference TRBV2 and TRBJ2-1, is EPEVTQTPSHQVTQMGQEVILRCVPISNHLYFYWYRQILGQKVEFLVSFYNNEISEKSEIFDDQFSVERPDGSNFTLKIRSTKLEDSAMYFCASMAGVYNEQFFGPGTRLTVL.

The chain links TRBV30 to TRBJ2-2; no clear D gene. Germline CDR1 reads GTSNPN; CDR2 reads SVGIG (reference sequence). The CDR3 is 14 amino acids. The V and J ends lost 0 bases and 7 bases respectively, with 12 bases between them. For the CDR3, the DNA is TGTGCCTGGAGTGTCCAACTCCTAGGCGGGGAGCTGTTTTTT. This sequence encodes CAWSVQLLGGELFF.

This clone is a singleton in its sample. The chain has TRBV14 and TRBJ1-6; D might be TRBD1 (6 bases). Germline V gives CDR1 SGHDN, CDR2 FVKESK. Trimming pared 2 bases from V and 4 bases from J, leaving 6 bases between. The length of the CDR3 is 14 residues. The chain's CDR3 is CASSQTGYNSPLHF. Here the CDR3 DNA reads TGTGCCAGCAGCCAAACAGGGTATAATTCACCCCTCCACTTT.

The V call is TRBV2, the J call TRBJ2-2; no definite D call. Germline loops: CDR1 SNHLY, CDR2 FYNNEI. V was cut by 0 bases and J by 2 bases, with 7 bases left in between. There are 15 residues in the CDR3. The CDR3 region has the DNA TGTGCCAGCAGTGAAGCGGGCCTTAACACCGGGGAGCTGTTTTTT. Its translation is CASSEAGLNTGELFF.

This clone has just one count. The chain couples TRBV19 to TRBJ1-2; 7 bases map to TRBD1. With 5 bases clipped from V and 6 bases from J, the junction kept 18 bases outside the gene matches. Germline CDR1 and CDR2: LNHDA and SQIVND (reference sequence). This CDR3 has 17 residues. DNA of the CDR3: TGTGCCAGTAGTCAAGGACAGGCAGGGTCCTATTCTAATGGCTACACCTTC. Amino acid sequence: CASSQGQAGSYSNGYTF.

The chain carries TRBV5-6 and TRBJ2-2, with D possibly being TRBD2 (6 bases). Trimming pared 6 bases from V and 5 bases from J, leaving 26 bases between. Germline V gene data show CDR1 as SGHDT and CDR2 as YYEEEE. The CDR3 consists of 18 residues. CDR3 coding DNA: TGTGCCAGCACCCCCCCGAAGGGGCGGGGTGTTGGAACCGGGGAGCTGTTTTTT. Protein sequence: CASTPPKGRGVGTGELFF.